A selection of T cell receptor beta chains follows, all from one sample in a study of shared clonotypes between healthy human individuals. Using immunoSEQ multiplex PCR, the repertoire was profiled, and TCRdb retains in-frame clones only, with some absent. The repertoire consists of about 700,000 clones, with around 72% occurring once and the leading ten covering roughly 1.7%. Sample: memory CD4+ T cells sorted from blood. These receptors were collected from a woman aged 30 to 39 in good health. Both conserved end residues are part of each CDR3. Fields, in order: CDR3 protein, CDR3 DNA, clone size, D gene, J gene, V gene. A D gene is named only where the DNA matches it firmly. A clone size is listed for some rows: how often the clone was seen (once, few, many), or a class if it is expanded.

CASSAGQEYNQPQHF TGCGCCAGCAGTGCGGGACAGGAGTACAATCAGCCCCAGCATTTT NA TRBD1 TRBJ1-5 TRBV10-2
CASSFFGEFTDTQYF TGTGCCAGCAGCTTCTTCGGGGAATTCACAGATACGCAGTATTTT NA NA TRBJ2-3 TRBV7-2
CASMRGPMMGNYGYTF TGTGCCAGTATGCGGGGACCGATGATGGGGAACTATGGCTACACCTTC NA NA TRBJ1-2 TRBV19
CASSKGPGYEQYF TGTGCCAGCTCCAAGGGCCCAGGGTACGAGCAGTACTTC many NA TRBJ2-7 TRBV2
CASSFSKELFF TGTGCCAGCAGCTTTAGTAAGGAGCTGTTTTTT NA NA TRBJ2-2 TRBV5-6
CSVEQGLNEQYF TGCAGCGTTGAACAGGGGCTGAACGAGCAGTACTTC NA NA TRBJ2-7 TRBV29-1
CASSWILAGVVGEQYF TGTGCCAGCAGCTGGATACTAGCGGGAGTCGTTGGCGAGCAGTACTTC NA TRBD2 TRBJ2-7 TRBV5-4
CASRGTARSTGELFF TGTGCCAGCAGGGGGACAGCCCGATCAACCGGGGAGCTGTTTTTT NA TRBD1 TRBJ2-2 TRBV28
CASRPTGAVNEAFF TGTGCCAGCAGGCCTACGGGGGCTGTGAATGAAGCTTTCTTT NA NA TRBJ1-1 TRBV28
CASSPRGLAGDEQYF TGTGCCAGCAGCCCCCGCGGGCTAGCGGGAGACGAGCAGTACTTC NA TRBD2 TRBJ2-7 TRBV11-2
CASLVVANGTGELFF TGTGCCAGCCTGGTGGTGGCAAACGGCACCGGGGAGCTGTTTTTT NA NA TRBJ2-2 TRBV9
CASSGLIDTQYF TGTGCCAGCAGTGGGCTCATTGATACGCAGTATTTT once NA TRBJ2-3 TRBV25-1
CASRRDFQVGSGYTF TGTGCCAGCAGGCGGGACTTCCAAGTTGGGTCCGGCTACACCTTC once NA TRBJ1-2 TRBV6-5
CASSSAGQGAPGANVLTF TGTGCCAGCAGCTCCGCGGGACAGGGCGCCCCTGGGGCCAACGTCCTGACTTTC NA TRBD1 TRBJ2-6 TRBV13
CASGLAGGSEQFF TGTGCCTCAGGGCTAGCGGGAGGAAGTGAGCAGTTCTTC few TRBD2 TRBJ2-1 TRBV19
CSGTGKGNTIYF TGCAGCGGTACAGGGAAAGGAAACACCATATATTTT NA NA TRBJ1-3 TRBV29-1
CASSLSGAGANVLTF TGTGCCAGCAGTTTGTCTGGGGCTGGGGCCAACGTCCTGACTTTC NA NA TRBJ2-6 TRBV28
CAVQGETDTQYF TGTGCCGTCCAAGGGGAGACAGATACGCAGTATTTT few NA TRBJ2-3 TRBV6-1
CATRDRYYEQYF TGTGCCACCCGGGACAGGTACTACGAGCAGTACTTC NA TRBD1 TRBJ2-7 TRBV25-1
CASTSAPAAVEAFF TGTGCCAGCACTTCGGCCCCCGCGGCGGTAGAAGCTTTCTTT NA NA TRBJ1-1 TRBV28
CASSTEGSGSYTGELFF TGTGCCAGCAGCACTGAGGGGAGCGGGAGTTACACCGGGGAGCTGTTTTTT NA TRBD2 TRBJ2-2 TRBV28
CASSHRTGEKLFF TGCGCCAGCAGCCACCGGACGGGAGAAAAACTGTTTTTT NA NA TRBJ1-4 TRBV5-1
CASSTGTGLASGANVLTF TGTGCCAGTAGTACGGGGACAGGGCTAGCCTCTGGGGCCAACGTCCTGACTTTC NA TRBD1 TRBJ2-6 TRBV19
CASKEAESFYGYTF TGTGCCAGCAAGGAAGCAGAAAGTTTCTATGGCTACACCTTC NA NA TRBJ1-2 TRBV6-1
CASSLVLVTEAFF TGTGCCAGCAGCTTAGTTTTAGTCACTGAAGCTTTCTTT NA NA TRBJ1-1 TRBV11-2
CASRPHSRTTLPTGELFF TGTGCCAGTAGGCCCCACTCCAGGACGACCCTACCTACCGGGGAGCTGTTTTTT NA NA TRBJ2-2 TRBV19
CASSMGSQPQHF TGTGCCAGTAGTATGGGCTCTCAGCCCCAGCATTTT NA NA TRBJ1-5 TRBV19
CASSLRGGDNQPQHF TGTGCCAGCAGCTTGAGGGGAGGGGACAATCAGCCCCAGCATTTT few NA TRBJ1-5 TRBV5-8
CASSSETSGRGYEQFF TGTGCCAGCAGCTCCGAGACTAGCGGGAGAGGTTATGAGCAGTTCTTC NA TRBD2 TRBJ2-1 TRBV7-9
CASSKRPSSVDEQYF TGTGCCAGCAGTAAACGACCATCGTCAGTCGATGAGCAGTACTTC NA NA TRBJ2-7 TRBV27
CAIHPIAGGSYNEQFF TGTGCCATCCACCCTATAGCGGGAGGGTCCTACAATGAGCAGTTCTTC NA TRBD2 TRBJ2-1 TRBV10-3
CAWSGGTSGRYF TGTGCCTGGAGTGGAGGGACTAGCGGGAGGTACTTC NA TRBD2 TRBJ2-7 TRBV30
CASSLRIHATDTQYF TGTGCCAGCAGCTTAAGAATCCACGCAACAGATACGCAGTATTTT NA NA TRBJ2-3 TRBV11-1
CASSLARGQYSYEQYF TGTGCCAGCAGCTTAGCAAGGGGCCAGTACTCCTACGAGCAGTACTTC NA NA TRBJ2-7 TRBV7-9
CASRGLAEPYEQYF TGTGCCAGCAGAGGTCTAGCGGAACCCTACGAGCAGTACTTC NA TRBD2 TRBJ2-7 TRBV6-5
CASSLVEGNTEAFF TGTGCCAGCAGCTTAGTGGAGGGGAACACTGAAGCTTTCTTT few NA TRBJ1-1 TRBV7-9
CASSYGHQGQRGYTF TGTGCCAGCAGTTACGGTCACCAGGGGCAGAGGGGCTACACCTTC NA NA TRBJ1-2 TRBV6-5
CASKKEYYTGELFF TGTGCCAGCAAAAAGGAATACTACACCGGGGAGCTGTTTTTT NA NA TRBJ2-2 TRBV14
CASSVDSGMSYEQYF TGTGCCAGCAGCGTGGATAGCGGAATGTCCTACGAGCAGTACTTC NA NA TRBJ2-7 TRBV9
CASSQGQGAFF TGTGCCAGCTCACAGGGACAAGGAGCTTTCTTT NA NA TRBJ1-1 TRBV18
CASSRGQGSEQFF TGCGCCAGCAGCAGGGGACAGGGGTCAGAGCAGTTCTTC NA TRBD1 TRBJ2-1 TRBV5-1
CASRDANTGELFF TGTGCCAGCAGGGACGCGAACACCGGGGAGCTGTTTTTT NA NA TRBJ2-2 TRBV9
CASSWDRANYGYTF TGTGCCAGCAGCTGGGACAGGGCCAACTATGGCTACACCTTC NA TRBD1 TRBJ1-2 TRBV6-1
CSVGGYTF TGCAGCGTTGGAGGCTACACCTTC NA NA TRBJ1-2 TRBV29-1
CASSGGTGHTGELFF TGTGCCAGCAGCGGAGGGACAGGACACACCGGGGAGCTGTTTTTT NA TRBD1 TRBJ2-2 TRBV9
CASRRLGGANTEAFF TGTGCCAGCAGGCGCCTCGGCGGTGCTAACACTGAAGCTTTCTTT once NA TRBJ1-1 TRBV27
CASNLFAGTGTEAFF TGTGCCAGTAACTTATTCGCCGGGACAGGGACTGAAGCTTTCTTT NA TRBD1 TRBJ1-1 TRBV19
CASSPGSAQETQYF TGTGCCAGCAGCCCAGGGTCAGCACAAGAGACCCAGTACTTC NA NA TRBJ2-5 TRBV28